Below are 12 T cell receptor beta chains sequenced from a single sample in a study of regulatory T cells in long-lasting Graves disease. Noted time point: persistent/refractory GD, antithyroid drugs over 5 years with positive TRAb. With RNA extracted from PBMCs as input, the TCR library was made. With iRepertoire HTBI primers and Arm-PCR of CDR3 regions, TCR beta libraries were built. Via MiXCR, TCRdb re-called the multiplex PCR reads, giving one row per CDR3 protein. This sample carries roughly 490,000 distinct CDR3 sequences, roughly 23% of them seen once, and the ten largest clones take around 13%. The sample consisted of peripheral blood mononuclear cells (PBMCs), taken when the disease was refractory, from a patient treated with antithyroid drugs. The receptors stem from a female donor with Graves disease.

This clonotype was counted at least ten times. The genes are TRBV12-3 or TRBV12-4 and TRBJ1-1; tentative D call: TRBD1 (5 bases). V lost 6 bases to trimming and J lost 1 base, with 12 bases between them. The CDR3 consists of 14 residues. DNA for the CDR3: TGTGCCAGCAGCTTGAAGGGACGGAACACTGAAGCTTTCTTT. Protein sequence: CASSLKGRNTEAFF.

This clonotype was found many times. The rearrangement joins TRBV7-8 to TRBJ2-5; D is ambiguous. Germline loops: CDR1 SGHVS, CDR2 FQNEAQ. The CDR3 totals 16 residues. The germline V and J ends were trimmed by 1 base and 2 bases, with 14 bases remaining between them. The CDR3 DNA reads TGTGCCAGCAGCTTAGATCGTGTAGGGCGGCAAGAGACCCAGTACTTC. Its protein product is CASSLDRVGRQETQYF. Full variable domain (missing parts from reference TRBV7-8 and TRBJ2-5): GAGVSQSPRYKVAKRGQDVALRCDPISGHVSLFWYQQALGQGPEFLTYFQNEAQLDKSGLPSDRFFAERPEGSVSTLKIQRTQQEDSAVYLCASSLDRVGRQETQYFGPGTRLLVL.

Regarding this clonotype: The junction differs from germline at one of its ends, possibly a read error. V and J are TRBV2 and TRBJ2-3; D is ambiguous. Germline CDR1 and CDR2: SNHLY and FYNNEI. The CDR3 sequence is 12 residues long. The CDR3 reads CASSETLDRQYF. DNA for the CDR3: TGTGCCAGCAGTGAAACTTTAGATAGGCAGTATTTT.

This clonotype was found a few times. The chain combines TRBV5-4 with TRBJ2-7; D gene uncertain. Germline V CDR1 and CDR2: SGHNT, YYREEE (reference sequence). Trimming took off 4 bases at V and 0 bases at J, with 20 bases between the two ends. This CDR3 is 17 amino acids long. The CDR3 sequence: CASSLVGLAHISYEQYF. Here the CDR3 DNA reads TGTGCCAGCAGCCTCGTTGGCTTGGCGCACATCTCCTACGAGCAGTACTTC.

This clonotype was counted between two and nine times. The chain recombines TRBV29-1 with TRBJ2-7; 7 nucleotides align to TRBD1. Germline V gene lookup returns CDR1 SQVTM and CDR2 ANQGSEA. This CDR3 region has 11 residues. Unmatched junction bases numbered 6, after V lost 6 bases and J lost 7 bases. CDR3 protein: CSVETGQEQYF. The CDR3 nucleotides are TGCAGCGTAGAGACAGGGCAAGAGCAGTACTTC.

The chain links TRBV20-1 to TRBJ2-3; TRBD2 agrees at 8 bases. V lost 3 bases to trimming and J lost 2 bases; unmatched junction nucleotides: 7. This CDR3 is 15 amino acids long. Germline lookup yields CDR1 DFQATT and CDR2 SNEGSKA (reference sequence). The CDR3 region is CSASTGGPYTDTQYF. CDR3 sequence (DNA): TGCAGTGCTAGTACGGGGGGGCCTTACACAGATACGCAGTATTTT.

The CDR3 bases are TGTGCCAGCAGTGTAGACAGTTCCTCTGGGGCCAACGTCCTGACTTTC. Translated, it gives CASSVDSSSGANVLTF. The chain links TRBV2 to TRBJ2-6; D may be TRBD1 (5 bases). The germline V and J ends were trimmed by 4 bases and 0 bases, with 10 bases remaining between them. CDR1 and CDR2 from the germline V gene are SNHLY and FYNNEI. The CDR3 sequence is 16 residues long.

This clonotype was seen ten or more times. A much larger clone lies a single base off, so this may be a read error. V is TRBV12-3 or TRBV12-4 and J is TRBJ1-1; D perhaps matches TRBD1 (5 bases). V lost 7 bases to trimming and J lost 1 base, with 7 bases between them. The CDR3 totals 12 residues. CDR3 in amino acids: CASNQGNTEAFF. CDR3 coding DNA: TGTGCCAGCAACCAGGGGAACACTGAAGCTTTCTTT.

The rearrangement links TRBV6-1 to TRBJ1-1, with D uncertain. V lost 7 bases to trimming and J lost 2 bases, with 11 bases between them. Germline CDR1 reads MNHNS; CDR2 reads SASEGT. There are 13 residues in the CDR3. The CDR3 DNA sequence: TGTGCCAGCACCGGACTGCTAAACACTGAAGCTTTCTTT. It yields the protein CASTGLLNTEAFF.

The genes are TRBV30 and TRBJ2-5; D is perhaps TRBD2 (6 bases). V lost 3 bases, J lost 5 bases, and 16 bases lay in between. The CDR3 runs to 14 residues. CDR1 GTSNPN and CDR2 SVGIG come from the germline V gene (reference sequence). In DNA, the CDR3 is TGTGCCTGGAGCCCGTTTATGGCGGGGGAGACCCAGTACTTC. The encoded protein is CAWSPFMAGETQYF.

The chain couples TRBV7-8 to TRBJ2-7; D remains ambiguous. Germline V lookup: CDR1 SGHVS, CDR2 FQNEAQ. Trimming shortened V by 1 base and J by 0 bases, and 10 bases separated the two germline ends. The CDR3 sequence is 15 residues long. The CDR3 DNA sequence: TGTGCCAGCAGCTTAGGTGGCGGATACTCCTACGAGCAGTACTTC. Translation gives CASSLGGGYSYEQYF.

This clonotype has a single count. This sequence joins TRBV7-2 and TRBJ2-3, with D perhaps given as TRBD1 or TRBD2 (6 bases each). CDR3 size: 16 residues. Germline values: CDR1 SGHTA, CDR2 FQGNSA. Between the trimmed V and J ends, which lost 5 bases and 6 bases, there was a span of 21 bases. CDR3 protein: CASSPALRGAEDTQYF. CDR3 nucleotide sequence: TGTGCCAGCAGCCCCGCGCTTAGGGGGGCCGAGGATACGCAGTATTTT.